This T cell receptor beta chain is drawn from a study of metastatic and nonmetastatic thyroid tumors. Whole-study context: Comparative analysis of repertoires was undertaken across blood and tumor or nodule tissue obtained from malignant and benign thyroid patients.

Whole-study results and caveats: In blood and tumor, TCR beta diversity was reportedly significantly higher in malignant thyroid tumors than in benign nodules.

Before thyroid surgery, none of the patients had received any treatment. In the original processing: What underpinned the distant-metastasis classifier for papillary thyroid cancer was the set of CDR3 differences across clinicopathological groups. TCRdb re-clonotyped the PCR reads through MiXCR. Here the V and J calls rest on TCRdb's processing, not on the authors' analysis. Among more than 15,000 clones, about 29% were seen once, and the ten largest hold around an eighth. CDR1 WNHNN and CDR2 SYGVQD come from the germline V gene (reference sequence). The CDR3 is 18 residues long. Trimming cost V 6 bases and J 0 bases; bases outside gene matches: 14. The table lists this clone with many counts. Its matching antigen is unknown.

This receptor was taken from a male donor with papillary thyroid cancer or a benign thyroid nodule (not recorded which). Some clones in this sample may be carry-over from other donors' samples. The sample was tumor tissue. The rearrangement joins TRBV10-1 to TRBJ1-5, with 7 bases aligning to TRBD1. The CDR3 DNA is TGCGCCAGCAGACGAAGAGAGGGGGCAAAATATAGCAATCAGCCCCAGCATTTT. It specifies CASRRREGAKYSNQPQHF.